Each of the 17 T cell receptor beta chains below was sequenced from the same sample in a study of OX40 agonist ivuxolimab in advanced cancers. The repertoire was sequenced with immunoSEQ multiplex PCR; TCRdb's copy has only in-frame clones and lacks some. This sample has about 67,000 clones; over 80% occur once, and the top ten carry just over 0.3%. The sample here was CD4+ or CD8+ T cells sorted from blood, taken in a trial of the OX40 agonist ivuxolimab. These receptors were obtained from an adult with an advanced solid tumor such as melanoma, head and neck, liver or kidney cancer.

The rearrangement joins TRBV12-5 to TRBJ1-1; unclear D gene. This CDR3 comprises 13 residues. The V end lost 0 bases, the J end lost 1 base, and 3 bases lay between the germline ends. CDR1 LGHNT and CDR2 FRNRAP come from the germline V gene. The CDR3 loop is CASGLVANTEAFF. In DNA form, the CDR3 reads TGTGCTAGTGGTTTGGTAGCGAACACTGAAGCTTTCTTT.

The chain couples TRBV10-2 to TRBJ2-7, with D perhaps matching TRBD2 (6 bases). The CDR3 contains 12 residues. Trimming pared 8 bases from V and 7 bases from J, leaving 15 bases between. The germline V gene has CDR1 WSHSY and CDR2 SAAADI. CDR3 bases: TGCGCCAGCGGGAGGACTGAGCTGGAGCAGTACTTC. Protein product: CASGRTELEQYF.

V is TRBV5-1 and J is TRBJ2-3; unclear D gene. Germline V lookup: CDR1 SGHRS, CDR2 YFSETQ. This CDR3 contains 14 residues. V lost 1 base, J lost 8 bases, and 14 bases lay in between. Written as DNA, the CDR3 is TGCGCCAGCAGCTTGTCCCTTGGTGCAAGTACGCAGTATTTT. Its protein product is CASSLSLGASTQYF. The variable domain in full, with the rest retrieved from reference TRBV5-1 and TRBJ2-3, is KAGVTQTPRYLIKTRGQQVTLSCSPISGHRSVSWYQQTPGQGLQFLFEYFSETQRNKGNFPGRFSGRQFSNSRSEMNVSTLELGDSALYLCASSLSLGASTQYFGPGTRLTVL.

This clone has only a few counts. The chain carries TRBV5-8 and TRBJ2-1, with a possible D match to TRBD1 (5 bases). The germline V gene has CDR1 SGHTS and CDR2 YDEGEE. V was shortened by 2 bases and J by 4 bases, with 13 bases between the two germline ends. The CDR3 sequence is 15 residues long. The CDR3 nucleotides are TGTGCCAGCAGCTTCGGACATCACGGTTACAATGAGCAGTTCTTC. Translation: CASSFGHHGYNEQFF.

This chain's CDR3 is CASSSAYSGNTIYF. CDR3 bases: TGTGCCAGCAGTTCAGCTTACTCTGGAAACACCATATATTTT. The rearrangement links TRBV6-1 to TRBJ1-3; no firm D call. The CDR3 sequence is 14 residues long. Trimming removed 5 bases from V and 0 bases from J, with 8 bases in between. Per germline, CDR1 MNHNS and CDR2 SASEGT.

The chain couples TRBV18 to TRBJ2-2, with D possibly matching TRBD1 (5 bases). Trimming removed 3 bases at V and 5 bases at J, with 7 bases between. The CDR3 is 13 residues long. The germline CDR1 and CDR2 sequences are KGHSH and LQKENI. In DNA form, the CDR3 reads TGTGCCAGCTCACCTCAGGGTACCGGGGAGCTGTTTTTT. This gives the protein CASSPQGTGELFF.

The V call is TRBV28, the J call TRBJ2-7, with a tentative D call TRBD2 (5 bases). The germline V gene has CDR1 MDHEN and CDR2 SYDVKM. Trimming removed 7 bases at V and 6 bases at J, with 25 bases between. The CDR3 has 16 residues. The CDR3 nucleotides read TGTGCCAGCACCTCTTTGGGCGGGCGCTTATGGATCGAGCAGTACTTC. Encoded protein: CASTSLGGRLWIEQYF.

J is TRBJ1-1 and V is TRBV9, with no clear D. The V end was cut by 0 bases, the J end by 7 bases, with 13 bases between. The CDR3 is 14 residues long. Germline V gene lookup returns CDR1 SGDLS and CDR2 YYNGEE. This CDR3 is CASSVATGSVEAFF. CDR3 nucleotide sequence: TGTGCCAGCAGCGTAGCTACGGGCTCGGTTGAAGCTTTCTTT.

This clone was recorded once. The chain uses TRBV6-5 and TRBJ1-2; D is unresolved. Between the trimmed V and J ends, which lost 2 bases and 0 bases, there was a span of 7 bases. The CDR3 has 14 residues. Looked up from germline, CDR1 is MNHEY and CDR2 is SVGAGI. The CDR3 bases are TGTGCCAGCAGTTACCCGGGAGCTAACTATGGCTACACCTTC. It codes for CASSYPGANYGYTF.

The chain uses TRBV7-9 and TRBJ1-5; a weak D match, TRBD1 (6 bases). The V end lost 1 base, the J end lost 3 bases, and 13 bases lay between the germline ends. CDR1 SEHNR and CDR2 FQNEAQ come from the germline V gene (reference sequence). This CDR3 comprises 16 residues. Written as DNA, the CDR3 is TGTGCCAGCAGCTTAGGAGGAGGGGGGGCCAATCAGCCCCAGCATTTT. Translation gives CASSLGGGGANQPQHF.

V usage is TRBV27 and J usage is TRBJ2-7; D call uncertain. V was shortened by 3 bases and J by 7 bases, with 13 bases between the two germline ends. This CDR3 comprises 13 residues. In germline, CDR1 is MNHEY, CDR2 SMNVEV (reference sequence). This CDR3 reads CASSFLGPREQYF. Here the CDR3 DNA reads TGTGCCAGCAGTTTTTTAGGTCCTAGGGAGCAGTACTTC.

The rearrangement joins TRBV15 to TRBJ2-7; 8 positions agree with TRBD1. CDR3 length equals 16 residues. V dropped 5 bases and J dropped 0; count of bases not matched to a gene: 9. The germline V gene encodes CDR1 LNHNV and CDR2 YYDKDF (reference sequence). In nucleotides, the CDR3 is TGTGCCACCAGCCTGCAAGGACAGGGCCACTCCTACGAGCAGTACTTC. It yields the protein CATSLQGQGHSYEQYF.

The chain carries TRBV7-9 and TRBJ1-2; 9 bases fit TRBD1. CDR3 size: 14 residues. V was clipped by 5 bases and J by 4 bases; unmatched bases: 5. The germline CDR1 and CDR2 sequences are SEHNR and FQNEAQ (reference sequence). The CDR3 region is CASSAQGARYGYTF. CDR3 in DNA: TGTGCCAGCAGCGCACAGGGGGCGCGCTATGGCTACACCTTC.

The chain links TRBV11-1 to TRBJ2-7, with D perhaps given as TRBD1 or TRBD2 (5 bases each). CDR1 is SGHAT and CDR2 is FQDESV in the germline V gene (reference sequence). V lost 6 bases to trimming and J lost 1 base, with 16 bases between them. The CDR3 has 15 residues. CDR3 bases: TGTGCCAGCAGTGACCTCGGGACCACATCCTACGAGCAGTACTTC. Protein sequence: CASSDLGTTSYEQYF.

J is TRBJ1-2 and V is TRBV5-1, with 10 nucleotides matching TRBD1. The germline gives CDR1 SGHRS, CDR2 YFSETQ. This CDR3 contains 17 residues. After removal of 1 base from V and 6 bases from J, the junction contained 12 bases not matched to a gene. CDR3 bases: TGCGCCAGCAGCTTGATGGGGCGACAGGGGGCCTCTGATGGCTACACCTTC. Translating gives CASSLMGRQGASDGYTF.

This clone appeared once. The chain uses TRBV2 and TRBJ2-7; the D gene is possibly TRBD1 (6 bases). The CDR3 is 12 amino acids. Trimming removed 6 bases at V and 6 bases at J, with 12 bases between. Germline values: CDR1 SNHLY, CDR2 FYNNEI. As DNA, the CDR3 is TGTGCCAGCAGGGGACAACCTTCCGAGCAGTACTTC. This sequence encodes CASRGQPSEQYF.

CDR3 in DNA: TGCAGCGTTGGGGGAGGGGGAAATCAGCCCCAGCATTTT. This gives the protein CSVGGGGNQPQHF. The gene calls are TRBV29-1 and TRBJ1-5, with D possibly matching TRBD1 (6 bases). Germline-derived CDR1 and CDR2 are SQVTM and ANQGSEA. The length of the CDR3 is 13 residues. Trimming took 4 bases from V and 4 from J, leaving 11 bases between them.